Listed below are T cell receptor beta chains from one sample, sequenced in a study of response to subunit inactivated influenza vaccine. TCRdb recomputed calls from the RT-PCR reads with MiXCR, one row per CDR3 protein. The profile shows under 850,000 distinct CDR3 sequences, less than 20% of them singletons. This sample comprised PBMCs from blood, obtained approximately 5 days after vaccination. The receptors were sampled from a man aged 50 or older who received an inactivated influenza vaccine. The CDR3 runs from the conserved cysteine through the conserved F or W. A D gene is named only where the DNA matches it firmly. Expanded clones are given a class, and other clones once, few, many or no size at all.

size	V	J	D	CDR3	DNA
-	TRBV7-3	TRBJ2-2	TRBD2	CASSITSGRAGELFF	TGTGCCAGCAGCATAACTAGCGGGAGAGCCGGGGAGCTGTTTTTT
-	TRBV19	TRBJ2-1	-	CATTRPGVNEQFF	TGTGCCACTACCCGTCCGGGGGTCAATGAGCAGTTCTTC
-	TRBV28	TRBJ2-1	-	CASNRVGSSSYNEQFF	TGTGCCAGCAATAGGGTCGGGTCGAGCTCCTACAATGAGCAGTTCTTC
few	TRBV27	TRBJ1-6	-	CASSIGLLNSPLHF	TGTGCCAGCAGCATCGGTCTACTCAATTCACCCCTCCACTTT
many	TRBV7-2	TRBJ1-4	TRBD1	CASSPTGTGSEKLFF	TGTGCCAGCAGCCCGACCGGGACAGGGTCGGAAAAACTGTTTTTT
few	TRBV20-1	TRBJ1-3	-	CSALQVSGNTIYF	TGCAGTGCTTTACAGGTCTCTGGAAACACCATATATTTT
few	TRBV29-1	TRBJ2-3	TRBD2	CSLWLAGVDTQYF	TGCAGCCTTTGGTTAGCGGGAGTTGATACGCAGTATTTT
-	TRBV10-3	TRBJ2-7	TRBD1	CAISDRTGDYEQYF	TGTGCCATCAGTGATAGGACAGGGGACTACGAGCAGTACTTC
-	TRBV7-8	TRBJ2-7	-	CASSPAVGFYEQYF	TGTGCCAGCAGCCCTGCCGTGGGGTTTTACGAGCAGTACTTC
many	TRBV12-3/TRBV12-4	TRBJ1-2	TRBD1	CASRGQGSYGYTF	TGTGCCAGCAGGGGACAGGGGAGCTATGGCTACACCTTC
few	TRBV9	TRBJ2-1	-	CASSVGVSGTPYNEQFF	TGTGCCAGCAGCGTAGGGGTTAGCGGCACCCCCTACAATGAGCAGTTCTTC
few	TRBV6-4	TRBJ2-3	-	CASSDSSQAGGRETSTDTQYF	TGTGCCAGCAGTGACTCGAGTCAAGCCGGGGGTAGAGAAACTAGCACAGATACGCAGTATTTT
few	TRBV6-2/TRBV6-3	TRBJ2-7	-	CASSYRDGPYEQYF	TGTGCCAGCAGTTATCGGGACGGTCCCTACGAGCAGTACTTC
-	TRBV7-2	TRBJ2-2	TRBD2	CASSRTSVNTGELFF	TGTGCCAGCAGCAGGACTAGTGTTAACACCGGGGAGCTGTTTTTT
-	TRBV10-3	TRBJ2-7	TRBD1	CATRQGPEQYF	TGTGCCACCCGACAGGGACCCGAGCAGTACTTC